The source of this T cell receptor beta chain is a study of persistence of HIV-infected CD4 T cells. This nonspecific control used anti-CD3/anti-CD28 bead stimulation of CD4+ T cells. Sorting selected CD4+ T cells upregulating both CD40 ligand and CD69. Suppressive ART was started during chronic HIV-1 infection in these adults. The immunoSEQ assay was version 4, run in survey mode. Repertoires were generated with immunoSEQ multiplex PCR, while TCRdb's copy carries only in-frame clones and drops some. The data contain 35,000 to 45,000 clones, about 87% of them singletons. This clone was seen once. Its target is unknown. This CDR3 has 19 residues. Deletions cut 7 bases from V and 4 bases from J, with 29 bases between. Looked up from germline, CDR1 is MGHRA and CDR2 is YSYEKL. General study points: Antigen-responding cells were enriched for degenerate expanded CDR3beta sequences.

This receptor was taken from an adult woman with HIV who was CMV-seropositive. Material: CD4+ T cells sorted from PBMCs after roughly 18-hour stimulation, obtained from a patient who received antiretroviral therapy. The chain couples TRBV4-1 to TRBJ1-3; D remains ambiguous. The CDR3 nucleotides are TGCGCCAGCAACCGCACGCTTTGGCCCGGAGGCTTTCAAGGAAACACCATATATTTT. Translated, it gives CASNRTLWPGGFQGNTIYF.